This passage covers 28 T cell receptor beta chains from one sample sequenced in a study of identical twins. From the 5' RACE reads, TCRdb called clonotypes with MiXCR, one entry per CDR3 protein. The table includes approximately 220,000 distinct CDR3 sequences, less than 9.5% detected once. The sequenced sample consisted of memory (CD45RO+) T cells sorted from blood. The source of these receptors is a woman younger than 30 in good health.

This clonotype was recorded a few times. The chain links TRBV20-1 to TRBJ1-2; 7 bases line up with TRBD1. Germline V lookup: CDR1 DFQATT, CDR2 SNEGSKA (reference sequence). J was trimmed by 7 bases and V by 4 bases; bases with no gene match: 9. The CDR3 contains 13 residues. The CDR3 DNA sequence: TGCAGTGCTAAGCCAGGGGGAAGAATTGGCTACACCTTC. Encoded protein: CSAKPGGRIGYTF.

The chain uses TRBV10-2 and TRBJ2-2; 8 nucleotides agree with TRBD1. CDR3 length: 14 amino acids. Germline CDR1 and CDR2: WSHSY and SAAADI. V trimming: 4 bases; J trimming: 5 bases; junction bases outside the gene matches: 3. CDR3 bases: TGCGCCAGCAGTGGGACAGGGCCTACCGGGGAGCTGTTTTTT. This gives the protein CASSGTGPTGELFF.

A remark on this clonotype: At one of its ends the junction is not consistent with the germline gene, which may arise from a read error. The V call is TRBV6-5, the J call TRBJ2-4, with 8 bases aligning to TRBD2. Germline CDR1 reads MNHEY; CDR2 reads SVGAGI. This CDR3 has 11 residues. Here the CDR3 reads CASVGPGGPLF. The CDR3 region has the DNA TGTGCCAGCGTGGGGCCGGGAGGGCCCCTATTC.

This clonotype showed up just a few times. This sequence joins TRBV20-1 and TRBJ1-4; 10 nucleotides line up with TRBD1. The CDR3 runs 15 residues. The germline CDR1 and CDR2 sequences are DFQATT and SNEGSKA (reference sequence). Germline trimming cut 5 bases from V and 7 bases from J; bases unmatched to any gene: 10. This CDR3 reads CSAPRPTGGGEKLFF. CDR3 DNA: TGCAGTGCTCCCCGCCCGACAGGGGGCGGTGAAAAACTGTTTTTT.

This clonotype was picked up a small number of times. The CDR3 sequence: CASSSGQGARVEQFF. The CDR3 DNA reads as TGTGCCAGCAGTTCGGGACAGGGGGCACGGGTTGAGCAGTTCTTC. The chain employs TRBV6-5 and TRBJ2-1; 12 bases fit TRBD1. CDR3 size: 15 residues. Germline CDR1 is MNHEY and CDR2 is SVGAGI. V was pared by 4 bases and J by 9 bases, with 7 bases of the junction left unmatched.

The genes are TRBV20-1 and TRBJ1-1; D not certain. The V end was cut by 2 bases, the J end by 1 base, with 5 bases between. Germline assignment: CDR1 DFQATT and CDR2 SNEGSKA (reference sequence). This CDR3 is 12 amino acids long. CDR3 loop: CSARMANTEAFF. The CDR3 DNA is TGCAGTGCTAGAATGGCGAACACTGAAGCTTTCTTT.

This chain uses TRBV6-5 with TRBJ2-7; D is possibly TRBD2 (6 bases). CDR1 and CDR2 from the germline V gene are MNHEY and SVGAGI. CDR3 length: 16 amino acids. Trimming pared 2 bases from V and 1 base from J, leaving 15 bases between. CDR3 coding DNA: TGTGCCAGCAGTTACCCTAAACCCGGGGGTTCCTACGAGCAGTACTTC. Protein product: CASSYPKPGGSYEQYF.

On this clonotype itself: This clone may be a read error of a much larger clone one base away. CDR3 amino acids: CAISFALGQQYSNQPQHF. The CDR3, as DNA: TGTGCCATCAGTTTTGCCCTTGGGCAACAGTATAGCAATCAGCCCCAGCATTTT. This chain connects TRBV3-1 to TRBJ1-5; D uncertain. From germline, CDR1 is LGHDT and CDR2 YNNKEL (reference sequence). Trimming shortened V by 10 bases and J by 0 bases, and 25 bases separated the two germline ends. The CDR3 covers 18 residues.

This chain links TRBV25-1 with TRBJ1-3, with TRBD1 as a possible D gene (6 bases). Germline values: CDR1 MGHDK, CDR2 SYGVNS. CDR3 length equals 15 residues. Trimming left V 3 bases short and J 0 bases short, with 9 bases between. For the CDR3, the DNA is TGTGCCAGCAGTGATAGGGGGAGCTCTGGAAACACCATATATTTT. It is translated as CASSDRGSSGNTIYF. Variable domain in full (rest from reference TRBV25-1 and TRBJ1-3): EADIYQTPRYLVIGTGKKITLECSQTMGHDKMYWYQQDPGMELHLIHYSYGVNSTEKGDLSSESTVSRIRTEHFPLTLESARPSHTSQYLCASSDRGSSGNTIYFGEGSWLTVV.

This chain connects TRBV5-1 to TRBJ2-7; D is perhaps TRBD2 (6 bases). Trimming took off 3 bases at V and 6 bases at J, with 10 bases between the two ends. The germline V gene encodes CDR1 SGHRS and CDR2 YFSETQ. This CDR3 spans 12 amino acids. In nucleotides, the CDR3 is TGCGCCAGCAGCTCCCTCGGGGGCGAGCAGTACTTC. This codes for CASSSLGGEQYF.

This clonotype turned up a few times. CDR3 sequence reads: CASSLLRGSNYGYTF. The CDR3 DNA is TGTGCCAGCAGTTTACTAAGGGGAAGCAACTATGGCTACACCTTC. The V and J genes are TRBV12-3 or TRBV12-4 and TRBJ1-2, with D perhaps matching TRBD1 (5 bases). The germline V and J ends were trimmed by 2 bases and 2 bases, with 12 bases remaining between them. The CDR3 totals 15 residues.

The CDR3 is CSASRGLSGESPLHF. Here the CDR3 DNA reads TGCAGTGCTAGCAGGGGGTTGAGCGGCGAGTCACCCCTCCACTTT. The chain carries TRBV20-1 and TRBJ1-6; 7 bases fit TRBD1. V was pared by 3 bases and J by 10 bases, with 12 bases of the junction left unmatched. The germline gives CDR1 DFQATT, CDR2 SNEGSKA (reference sequence). The CDR3 sequence is 15 residues long.

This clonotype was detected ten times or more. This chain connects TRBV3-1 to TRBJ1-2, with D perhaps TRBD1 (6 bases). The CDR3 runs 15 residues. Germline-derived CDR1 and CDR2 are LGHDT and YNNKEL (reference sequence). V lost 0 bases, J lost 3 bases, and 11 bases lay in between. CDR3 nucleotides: TGTGCCAGCAGCCAAGATGTAGGGGGGTACTATGGCTACACCTTC. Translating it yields CASSQDVGGYYGYTF.

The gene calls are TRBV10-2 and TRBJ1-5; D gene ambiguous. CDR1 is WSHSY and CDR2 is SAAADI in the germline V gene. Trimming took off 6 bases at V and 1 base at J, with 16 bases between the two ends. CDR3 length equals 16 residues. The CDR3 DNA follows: TGCGCCAGCAGCGTCGACGTGTGGGGAAGCAATCAGCCCCAGCATTTT. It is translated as CASSVDVWGSNQPQHF.

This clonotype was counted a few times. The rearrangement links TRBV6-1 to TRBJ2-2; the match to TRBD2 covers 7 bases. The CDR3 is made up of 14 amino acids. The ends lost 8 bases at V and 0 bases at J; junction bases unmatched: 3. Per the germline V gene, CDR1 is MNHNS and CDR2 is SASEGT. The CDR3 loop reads CASGGRANTGELFF. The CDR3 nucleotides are TGTGCCAGCGGGGGGAGGGCGAACACCGGGGAGCTGTTTTTT.

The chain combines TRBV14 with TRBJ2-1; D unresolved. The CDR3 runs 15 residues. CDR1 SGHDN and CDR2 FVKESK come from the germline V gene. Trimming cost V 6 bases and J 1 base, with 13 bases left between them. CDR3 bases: TGTGCCAGCAGACTTAACCCGGATTCCTACAATGAGCAGTTCTTC. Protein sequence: CASRLNPDSYNEQFF.

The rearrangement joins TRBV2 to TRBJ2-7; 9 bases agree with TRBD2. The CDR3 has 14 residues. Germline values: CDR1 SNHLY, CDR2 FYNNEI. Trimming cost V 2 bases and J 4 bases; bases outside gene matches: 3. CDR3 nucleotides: TGTGCCAGCAGTGAACGCGGGAGGGGGTACGAGCAGTACTTC. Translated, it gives CASSERGRGYEQYF. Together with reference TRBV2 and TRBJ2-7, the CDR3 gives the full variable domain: EPEVTQTPSHQVTQMGQEVILRCVPISNHLYFYWYRQILGQKVEFLVSFYNNEISEKSEIFDDQFSVERPDGSNFTLKIRSTKLEDSAMYFCASSERGRGYEQYFGPGTRLTVT.

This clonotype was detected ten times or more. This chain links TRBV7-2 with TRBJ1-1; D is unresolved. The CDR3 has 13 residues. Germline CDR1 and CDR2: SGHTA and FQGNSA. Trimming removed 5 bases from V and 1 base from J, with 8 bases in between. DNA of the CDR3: TGTGCCAGCAGCCTACAGACGAACACTGAAGCTTTCTTT. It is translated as CASSLQTNTEAFF.

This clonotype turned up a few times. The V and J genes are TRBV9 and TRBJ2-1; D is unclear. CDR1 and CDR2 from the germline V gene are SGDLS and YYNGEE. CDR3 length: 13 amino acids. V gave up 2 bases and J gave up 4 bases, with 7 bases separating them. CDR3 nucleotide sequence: TGTGCCAGCAGCGTTTTCATTTACAATGAGCAGTTCTTC. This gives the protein CASSVFIYNEQFF.

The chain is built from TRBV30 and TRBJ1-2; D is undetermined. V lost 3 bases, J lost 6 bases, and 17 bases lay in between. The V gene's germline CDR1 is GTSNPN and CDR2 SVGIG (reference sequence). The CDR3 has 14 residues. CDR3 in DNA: TGTGCCTGGAGACCCCCAACCAGTCGGGATGGCTACACCTTC. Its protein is CAWRPPTSRDGYTF. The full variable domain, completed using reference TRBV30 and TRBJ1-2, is SQTIHQWPATLVQPVGSPLSLECTVEGTSNPNLYWYRQAAGRGLQLLFYSVGIGQISSEVPQNLSASRPQDRQFILSSKKLLLSDSGFYLCAWRPPTSRDGYTFGSGTRLTVV.

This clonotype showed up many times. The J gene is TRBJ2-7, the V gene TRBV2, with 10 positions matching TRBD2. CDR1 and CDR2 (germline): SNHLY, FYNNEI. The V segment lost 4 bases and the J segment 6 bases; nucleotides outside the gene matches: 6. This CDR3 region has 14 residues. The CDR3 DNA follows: TGTGCCAGCAGTGTACTAGCGGGGACTTCCGAGCAGTACTTC. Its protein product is CASSVLAGTSEQYF. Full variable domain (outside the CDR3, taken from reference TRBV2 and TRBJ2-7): EPEVTQTPSHQVTQMGQEVILRCVPISNHLYFYWYRQILGQKVEFLVSFYNNEISEKSEIFDDQFSVERPDGSNFTLKIRSTKLEDSAMYFCASSVLAGTSEQYFGPGTRLTVT.

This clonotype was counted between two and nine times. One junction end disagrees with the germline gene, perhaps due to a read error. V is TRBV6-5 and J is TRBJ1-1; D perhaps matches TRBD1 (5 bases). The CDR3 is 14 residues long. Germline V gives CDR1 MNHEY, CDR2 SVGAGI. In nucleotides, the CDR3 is TGTGCCAGCAGTTACTCTAGCCGGGGCACTGAAGCTCTCTTT. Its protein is CASSYSSRGTEALF.

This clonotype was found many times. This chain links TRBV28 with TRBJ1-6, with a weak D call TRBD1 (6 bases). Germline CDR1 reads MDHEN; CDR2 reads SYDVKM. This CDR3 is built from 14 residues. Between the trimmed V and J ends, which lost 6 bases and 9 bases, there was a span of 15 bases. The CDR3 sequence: CASRKTGNISPLHF. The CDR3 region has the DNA TGTGCCAGCAGAAAAACAGGGAATATTTCACCCCTCCACTTT.

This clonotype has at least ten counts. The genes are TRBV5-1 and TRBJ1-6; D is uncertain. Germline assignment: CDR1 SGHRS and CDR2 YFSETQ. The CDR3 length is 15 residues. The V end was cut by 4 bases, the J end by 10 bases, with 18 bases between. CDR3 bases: TGCGCCAGCAGCCCGCCGGCTAAAAAGGGCTCACCCCTCCACTTT. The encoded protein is CASSPPAKKGSPLHF.

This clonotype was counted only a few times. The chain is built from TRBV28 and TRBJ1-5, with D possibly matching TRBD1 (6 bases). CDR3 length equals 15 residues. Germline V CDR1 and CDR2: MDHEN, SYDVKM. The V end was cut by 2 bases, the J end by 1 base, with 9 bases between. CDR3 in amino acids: CASSLPQGSNQPQHF. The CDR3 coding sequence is TGTGCCAGCAGTTTACCCCAGGGGAGCAATCAGCCCCAGCATTTT. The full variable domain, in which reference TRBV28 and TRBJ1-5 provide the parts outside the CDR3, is DVKVTQSSRYLVKRTGEKVFLECVQDMDHENMFWYRQDPGLGLRLIYFSYDVKMKEKGDIPEGYSVSREKKERFSLILESASTNQTSMYLCASSLPQGSNQPQHFGDGTRLSIL.

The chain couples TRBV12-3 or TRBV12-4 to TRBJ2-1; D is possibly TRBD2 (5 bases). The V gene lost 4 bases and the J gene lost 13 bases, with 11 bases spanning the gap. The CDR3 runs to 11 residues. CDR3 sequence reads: CASSSYGKQFF. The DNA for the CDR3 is TGTGCCAGCAGTTCCTACGGGAAACAGTTCTTC.

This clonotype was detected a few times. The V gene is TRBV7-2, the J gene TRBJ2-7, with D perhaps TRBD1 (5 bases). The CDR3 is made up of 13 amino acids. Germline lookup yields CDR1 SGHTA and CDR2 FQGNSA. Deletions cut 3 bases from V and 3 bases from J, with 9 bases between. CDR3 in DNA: TGTGCCAGCAGCTTGGACAAGTTCTACGAGCAGTACTTC. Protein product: CASSLDKFYEQYF.

The chain's CDR3 is CASSQGQGPGNEQFF. CDR3 coding DNA: TGCGCCAGCAGCCAAGGGCAGGGTCCGGGGAATGAGCAGTTCTTC. V and J are TRBV4-1 and TRBJ2-1, with D perhaps given as TRBD1 or TRBD2 (5 bases each). The CDR3 is 15 amino acids. The germline CDR1 and CDR2 sequences are MGHRA and YSYEKL. With 1 base removed from V and 7 bases from J, the gap between germline ends came to 14 bases.